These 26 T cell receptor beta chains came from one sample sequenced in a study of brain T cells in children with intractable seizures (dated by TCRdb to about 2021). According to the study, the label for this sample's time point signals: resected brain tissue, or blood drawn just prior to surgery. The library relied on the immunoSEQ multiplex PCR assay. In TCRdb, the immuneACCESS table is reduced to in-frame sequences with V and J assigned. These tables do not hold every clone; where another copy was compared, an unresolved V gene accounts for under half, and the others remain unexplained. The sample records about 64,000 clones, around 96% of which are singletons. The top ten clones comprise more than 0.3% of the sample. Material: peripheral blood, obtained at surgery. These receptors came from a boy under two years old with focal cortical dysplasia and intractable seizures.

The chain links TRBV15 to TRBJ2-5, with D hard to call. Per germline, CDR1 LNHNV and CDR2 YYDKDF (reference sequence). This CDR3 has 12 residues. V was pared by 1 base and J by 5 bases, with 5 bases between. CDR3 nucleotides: TGTGCCACCAGCAGAGCCATGGAGACCCAGTACTTC. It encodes CATSRAMETQYF. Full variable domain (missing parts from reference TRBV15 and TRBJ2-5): DAMVIQNPRYQVTQFGKPVTLSCSQTLNHNVMYWYQQKSSQAPKLLFHYYDKDFNNEADTPDNFQSRRPNTSFCFLDIRSPGLGDTAMYLCATSRAMETQYFGPGTRLLVL.

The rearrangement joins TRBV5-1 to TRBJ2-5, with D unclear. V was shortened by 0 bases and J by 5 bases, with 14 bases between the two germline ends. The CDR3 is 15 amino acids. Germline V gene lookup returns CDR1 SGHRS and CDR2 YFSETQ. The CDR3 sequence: CASSLAGGPRETQYF. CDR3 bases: TGCGCCAGCAGCTTGGCTGGTGGCCCGAGGGAGACCCAGTACTTC.

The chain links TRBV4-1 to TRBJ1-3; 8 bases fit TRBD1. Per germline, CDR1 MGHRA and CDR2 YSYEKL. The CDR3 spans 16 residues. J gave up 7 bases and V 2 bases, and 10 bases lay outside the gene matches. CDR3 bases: TGCGCCAGCAGCCAACCCGGACGGACAGGGTGGAACACCATATATTTT. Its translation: CASSQPGRTGWNTIYF.

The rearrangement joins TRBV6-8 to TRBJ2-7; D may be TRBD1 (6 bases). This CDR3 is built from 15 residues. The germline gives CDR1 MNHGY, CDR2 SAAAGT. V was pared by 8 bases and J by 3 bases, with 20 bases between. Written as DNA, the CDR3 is TGTGCCAGCCATCGAAACAGGGTTAAAGTCTACGAGCAGTACTTC. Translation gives CASHRNRVKVYEQYF.

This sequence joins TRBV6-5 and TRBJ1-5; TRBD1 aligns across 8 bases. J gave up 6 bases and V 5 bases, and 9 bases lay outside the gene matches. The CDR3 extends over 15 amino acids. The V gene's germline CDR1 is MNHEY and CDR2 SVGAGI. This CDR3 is CASSRTGKSGQPQHF. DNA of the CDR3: TGTGCCAGCAGTCGGACAGGGAAGAGTGGTCAGCCCCAGCATTTT.

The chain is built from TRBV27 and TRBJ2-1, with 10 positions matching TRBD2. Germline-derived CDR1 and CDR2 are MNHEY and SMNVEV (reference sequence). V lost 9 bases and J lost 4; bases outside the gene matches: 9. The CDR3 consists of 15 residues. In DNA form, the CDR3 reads TGTGCCAGTAGGGAGGGGACTAGCGCGTACAATGAGCAGTTCTTC. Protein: CASREGTSAYNEQFF.

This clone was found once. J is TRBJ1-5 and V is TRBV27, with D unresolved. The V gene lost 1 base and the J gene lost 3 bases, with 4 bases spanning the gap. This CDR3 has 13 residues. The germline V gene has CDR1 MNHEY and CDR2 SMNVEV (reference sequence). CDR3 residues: CASSLWDNQPQHF. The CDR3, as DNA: TGTGCCAGCAGTTTATGGGACAATCAGCCCCAGCATTTT.

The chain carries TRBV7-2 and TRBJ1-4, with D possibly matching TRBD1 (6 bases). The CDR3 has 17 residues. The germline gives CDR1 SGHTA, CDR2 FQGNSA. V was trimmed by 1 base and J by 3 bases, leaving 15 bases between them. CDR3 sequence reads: CASSLVAQGLANEKLFF. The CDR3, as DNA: TGTGCCAGCAGCTTAGTTGCGCAGGGGCTAGCTAATGAAAAACTGTTTTTT.

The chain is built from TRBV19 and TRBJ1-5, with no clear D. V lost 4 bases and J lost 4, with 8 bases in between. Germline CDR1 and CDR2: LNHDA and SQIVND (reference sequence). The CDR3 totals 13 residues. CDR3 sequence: CASSSWVNQPQHF. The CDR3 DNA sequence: TGTGCCAGTAGTAGTTGGGTTAATCAGCCCCAGCATTTT.

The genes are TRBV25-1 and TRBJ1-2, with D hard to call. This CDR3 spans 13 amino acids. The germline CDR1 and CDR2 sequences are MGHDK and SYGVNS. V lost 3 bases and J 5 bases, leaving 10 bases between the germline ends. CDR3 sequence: CASSESSLYGYTF. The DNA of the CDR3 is TGTGCCAGCAGTGAGTCCTCTCTGTATGGCTACACCTTC.

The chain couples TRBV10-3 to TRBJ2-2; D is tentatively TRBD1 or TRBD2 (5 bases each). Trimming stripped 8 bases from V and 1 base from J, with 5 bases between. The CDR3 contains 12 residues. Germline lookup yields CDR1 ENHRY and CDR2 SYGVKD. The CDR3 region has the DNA TGTGCCATCGGGGGGAACACCGGGGAGCTGTTTTTT. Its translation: CAIGGNTGELFF.

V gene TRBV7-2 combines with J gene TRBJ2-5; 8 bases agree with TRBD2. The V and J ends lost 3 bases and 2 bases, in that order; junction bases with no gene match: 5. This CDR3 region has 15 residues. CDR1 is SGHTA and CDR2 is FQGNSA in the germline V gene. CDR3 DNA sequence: TGTGCCAGCAGCTTGGTAGTAGCGGGGCAAGAGACCCAGTACTTC. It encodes CASSLVVAGQETQYF. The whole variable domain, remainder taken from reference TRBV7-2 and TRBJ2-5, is GAGVSQSPSNKVTEKGKDVELRCDPISGHTALYWYRQSLGQGLEFLIYFQGNSAPDKSGLPSDRFSAERTGGSVSTLTIQRTQQEDSAVYLCASSLVVAGQETQYFGPGTRLLVL.

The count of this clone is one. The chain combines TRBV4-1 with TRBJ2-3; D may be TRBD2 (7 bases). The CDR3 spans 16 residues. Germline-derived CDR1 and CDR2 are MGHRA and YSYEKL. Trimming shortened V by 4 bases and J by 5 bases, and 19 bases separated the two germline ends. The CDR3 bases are TGCGCCAGCAGCCCTCCGGGGGCGGGAGATGTAGATACGCAGTATTTT. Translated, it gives CASSPPGAGDVDTQYF.

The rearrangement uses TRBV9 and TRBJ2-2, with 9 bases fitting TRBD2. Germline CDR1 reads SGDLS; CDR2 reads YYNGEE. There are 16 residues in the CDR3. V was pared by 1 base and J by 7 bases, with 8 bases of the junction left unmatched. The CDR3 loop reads CASSVTREGENGELFF. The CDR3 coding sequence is TGTGCCAGCAGCGTAACGCGGGAGGGAGAGAACGGGGAGCTGTTTTTT.

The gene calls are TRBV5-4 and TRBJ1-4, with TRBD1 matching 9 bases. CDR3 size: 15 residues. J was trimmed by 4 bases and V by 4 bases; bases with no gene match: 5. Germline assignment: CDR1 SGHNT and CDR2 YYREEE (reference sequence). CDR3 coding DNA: TGTGCCAGCAGCCTCACGGACAGGGGTAATGAAAAACTGTTTTTT. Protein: CASSLTDRGNEKLFF.

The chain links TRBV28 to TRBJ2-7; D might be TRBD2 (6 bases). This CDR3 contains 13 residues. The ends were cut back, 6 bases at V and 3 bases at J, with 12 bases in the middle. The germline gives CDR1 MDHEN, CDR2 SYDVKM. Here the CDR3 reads CASRGRRGYEQYF. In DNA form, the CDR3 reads TGTGCCAGCAGGGGTCGGAGGGGCTACGAGCAGTACTTC. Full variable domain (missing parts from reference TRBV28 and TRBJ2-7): DVKVTQSSRYLVKRTGEKVFLECVQDMDHENMFWYRQDPGLGLRLIYFSYDVKMKEKGDIPEGYSVSREKKERFSLILESASTNQTSMYLCASRGRRGYEQYFGPGTRLTVT.

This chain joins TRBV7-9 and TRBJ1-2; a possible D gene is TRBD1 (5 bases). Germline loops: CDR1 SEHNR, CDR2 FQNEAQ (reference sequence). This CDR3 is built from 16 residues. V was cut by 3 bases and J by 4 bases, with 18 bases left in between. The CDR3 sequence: CASSLSGEGSGYGYTF. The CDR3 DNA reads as TGTGCCAGCAGCTTGTCGGGGGAGGGTTCGGGCTATGGCTACACCTTC.

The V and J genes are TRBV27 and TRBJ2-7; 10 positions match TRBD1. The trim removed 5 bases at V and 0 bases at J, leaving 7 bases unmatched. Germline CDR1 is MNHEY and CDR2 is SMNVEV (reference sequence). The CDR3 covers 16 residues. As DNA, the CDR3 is TGTGCCAGCAGTGGATCCGGGACAGGGGCCTCCTACGAGCAGTACTTC. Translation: CASSGSGTGASYEQYF.

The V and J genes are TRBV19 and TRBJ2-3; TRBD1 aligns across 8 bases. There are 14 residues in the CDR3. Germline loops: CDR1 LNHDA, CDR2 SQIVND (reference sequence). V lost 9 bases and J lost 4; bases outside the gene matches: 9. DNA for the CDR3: TGTGCCAGCAAATTGGACAGGGCAGCAGATACGCAGTATTTT. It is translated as CASKLDRAADTQYF. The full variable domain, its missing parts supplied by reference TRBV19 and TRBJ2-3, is DGGITQSPKYLFRKEGQNVTLSCEQNLNHDAMYWYRQDPGQGLRLIYYSQIVNDFQKGDIAEGYSVSREKKESFPLTVTSAQKNPTAFYLCASKLDRAADTQYFGPGTRLTVL.

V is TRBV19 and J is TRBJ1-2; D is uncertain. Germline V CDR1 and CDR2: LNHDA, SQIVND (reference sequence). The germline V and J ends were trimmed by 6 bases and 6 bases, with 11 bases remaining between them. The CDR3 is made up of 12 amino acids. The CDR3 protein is CASRPWADGYTF. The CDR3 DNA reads TGTGCCAGTAGACCTTGGGCGGATGGCTACACCTTC. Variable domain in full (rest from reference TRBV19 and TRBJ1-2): DGGITQSPKYLFRKEGQNVTLSCEQNLNHDAMYWYRQDPGQGLRLIYYSQIVNDFQKGDIAEGYSVSREKKESFPLTVTSAQKNPTAFYLCASRPWADGYTFGSGTRLTVV.

The CDR3 protein is CATSEKDRAYGYTF. The DNA for the CDR3 is TGTGCCACCAGTGAGAAGGACAGGGCCTATGGCTACACCTTC. The chain couples TRBV24-1 to TRBJ1-2, with 8 positions matching TRBD1. CDR3 size: 14 residues. After removal of 4 bases from V and 4 bases from J, the junction contained 4 bases not matched to a gene. From germline, CDR1 is KGHDR and CDR2 SFDVKD.

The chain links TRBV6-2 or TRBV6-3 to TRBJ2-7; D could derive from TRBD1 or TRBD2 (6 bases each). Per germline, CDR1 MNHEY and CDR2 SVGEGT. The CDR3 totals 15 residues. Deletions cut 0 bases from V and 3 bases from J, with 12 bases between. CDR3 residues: CASSYSKGGIYEQYF. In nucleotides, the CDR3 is TGTGCCAGCAGTTACTCGAAAGGGGGGATCTACGAGCAGTACTTC.

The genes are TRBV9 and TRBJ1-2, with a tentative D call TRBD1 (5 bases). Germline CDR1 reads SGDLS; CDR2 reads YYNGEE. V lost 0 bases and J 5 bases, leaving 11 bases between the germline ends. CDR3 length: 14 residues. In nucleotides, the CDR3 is TGTGCCAGCAGCGTAGCGGGGACGGATTATGGCTACACCTTC. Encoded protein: CASSVAGTDYGYTF.

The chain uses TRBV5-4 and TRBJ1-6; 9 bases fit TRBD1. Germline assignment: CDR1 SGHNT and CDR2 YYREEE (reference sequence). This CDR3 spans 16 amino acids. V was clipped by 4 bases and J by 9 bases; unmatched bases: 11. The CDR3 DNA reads TGTGCCAGCAGCCCGGAACCGGGACAGGGAACTTCACCCCTCCACTTT. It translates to CASSPEPGQGTSPLHF.

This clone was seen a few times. In nucleotides, the CDR3 is TGTGCCAGCAGCTTAGACCAAAGCTCCTACGAGCAGTACTTC. It yields the protein CASSLDQSSYEQYF. The rearrangement uses TRBV7-9 and TRBJ2-7; D not resolved. V lost 1 base and J lost 0, with 7 bases in between. This CDR3 spans 14 amino acids. CDR1 and CDR2 from the germline V gene are SEHNR and FQNEAQ (reference sequence).

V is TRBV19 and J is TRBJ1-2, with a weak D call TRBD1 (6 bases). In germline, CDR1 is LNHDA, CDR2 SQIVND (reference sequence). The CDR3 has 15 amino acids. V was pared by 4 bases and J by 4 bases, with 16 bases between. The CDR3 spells CASSNKNRASYGYTF. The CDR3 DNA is TGTGCCAGTAGTAACAAAAACAGGGCCTCCTATGGCTACACCTTC.